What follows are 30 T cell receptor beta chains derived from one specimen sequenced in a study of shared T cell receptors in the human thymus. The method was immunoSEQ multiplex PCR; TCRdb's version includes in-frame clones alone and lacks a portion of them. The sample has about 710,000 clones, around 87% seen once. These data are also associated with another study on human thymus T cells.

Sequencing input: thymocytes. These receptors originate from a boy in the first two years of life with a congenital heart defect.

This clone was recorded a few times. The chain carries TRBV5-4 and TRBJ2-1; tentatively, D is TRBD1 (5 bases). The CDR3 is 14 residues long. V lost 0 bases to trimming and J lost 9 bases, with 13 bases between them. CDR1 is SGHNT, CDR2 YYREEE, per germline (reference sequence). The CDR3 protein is CASSLGRQGGEQFF. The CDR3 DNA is TGTGCCAGCAGCTTGGGACGTCAGGGCGGTGAGCAGTTCTTC.

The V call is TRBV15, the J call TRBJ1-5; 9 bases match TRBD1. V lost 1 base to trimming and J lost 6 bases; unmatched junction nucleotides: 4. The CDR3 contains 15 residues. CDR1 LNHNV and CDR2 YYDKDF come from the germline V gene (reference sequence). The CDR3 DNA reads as TGTGCCACCAGCAGAGGGGGACAGGGTGGTCAGCCCCAGCATTTT. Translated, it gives CATSRGGQGGQPQHF.

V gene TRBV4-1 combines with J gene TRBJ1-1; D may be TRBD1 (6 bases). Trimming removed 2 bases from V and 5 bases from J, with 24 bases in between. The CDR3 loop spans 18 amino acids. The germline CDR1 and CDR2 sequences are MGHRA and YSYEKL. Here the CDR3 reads CASSQNRKGGILGTEAFF. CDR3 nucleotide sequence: TGCGCCAGCAGCCAAAATCGCAAGGGGGGGATATTGGGAACTGAAGCTTTCTTT.

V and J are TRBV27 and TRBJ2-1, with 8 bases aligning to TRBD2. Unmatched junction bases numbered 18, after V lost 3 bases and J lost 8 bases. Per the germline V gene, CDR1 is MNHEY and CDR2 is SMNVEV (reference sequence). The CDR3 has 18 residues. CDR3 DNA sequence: TGTGCCAGCAGTTTCGGAACGGGACTAGTCGTAAGGTGGGATGAGCAGTTCTTC. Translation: CASSFGTGLVVRWDEQFF.

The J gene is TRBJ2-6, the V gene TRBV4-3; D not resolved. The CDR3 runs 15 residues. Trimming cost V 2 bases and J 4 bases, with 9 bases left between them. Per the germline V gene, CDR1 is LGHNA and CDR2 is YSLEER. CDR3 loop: CASSQSTRGANVLTF. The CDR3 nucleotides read TGCGCCAGCAGCCAATCAACGCGGGGGGCCAACGTCCTGACTTTC.

CDR3 residues: CASRIGTGKNTEAFF. The CDR3, as DNA: TGTGCCAGTAGAATTGGGACAGGGAAGAACACTGAAGCTTTCTTT. The chain is built from TRBV19 and TRBJ1-1; 9 nucleotides agree with TRBD1. The CDR3 totals 15 residues. J was trimmed by 1 base and V by 6 bases; bases with no gene match: 6. Germline CDR1 reads LNHDA; CDR2 reads SQIVND (reference sequence).

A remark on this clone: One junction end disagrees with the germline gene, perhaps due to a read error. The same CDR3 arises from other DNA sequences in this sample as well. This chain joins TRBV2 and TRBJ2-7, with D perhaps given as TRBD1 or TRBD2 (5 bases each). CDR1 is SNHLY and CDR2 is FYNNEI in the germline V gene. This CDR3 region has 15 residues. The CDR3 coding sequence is TGCGCCAGCAGGGTAACTAGATCAAGCTCCTACGAGCAGTACTTC. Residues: CASRVTRSSSYEQYF. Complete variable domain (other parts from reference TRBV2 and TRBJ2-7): EPEVTQTPSHQVTQMGQEVILRCVPISNHLYFYWYRQILGQKVEFLVSFYNNEISEKSEIFDDQFSVERPDGSNFTLKIRSTKLEDSAMYFCASRVTRSSSYEQYFGPGTRLTVT.

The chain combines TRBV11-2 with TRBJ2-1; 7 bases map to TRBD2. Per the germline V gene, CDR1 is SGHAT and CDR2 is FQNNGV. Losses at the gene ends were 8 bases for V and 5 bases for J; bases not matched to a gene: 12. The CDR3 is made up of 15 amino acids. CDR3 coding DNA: TGTGCCAGCGAGGAAGAAGCGGGGTTTGACAATGAGCAGTTCTTC. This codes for CASEEEAGFDNEQFF. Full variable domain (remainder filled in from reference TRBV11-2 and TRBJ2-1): EAGVAQSPRYKIIEKRQSVAFWCNPISGHATLYWYQQILGQGPKLLIQFQNNGVVDDSQLPKDRFSAERLKGVDSTLKIQPAKLEDSAVYLCASEEEAGFDNEQFFGPGTRLTVL.

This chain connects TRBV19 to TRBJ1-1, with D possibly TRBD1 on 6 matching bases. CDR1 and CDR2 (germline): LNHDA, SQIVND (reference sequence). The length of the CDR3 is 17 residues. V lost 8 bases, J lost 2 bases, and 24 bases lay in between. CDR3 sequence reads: CASPGTFLRGVNTEAFF. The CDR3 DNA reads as TGTGCCAGTCCCGGGACATTCCTCAGAGGGGTTAACACTGAAGCTTTCTTT.

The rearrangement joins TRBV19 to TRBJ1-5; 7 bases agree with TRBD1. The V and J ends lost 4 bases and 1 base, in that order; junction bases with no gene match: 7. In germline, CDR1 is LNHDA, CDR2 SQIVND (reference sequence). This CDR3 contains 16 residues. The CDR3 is CASSTGQDSSNQPQHF. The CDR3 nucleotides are TGTGCCAGTAGTACTGGACAGGATTCAAGCAATCAGCCCCAGCATTTT.

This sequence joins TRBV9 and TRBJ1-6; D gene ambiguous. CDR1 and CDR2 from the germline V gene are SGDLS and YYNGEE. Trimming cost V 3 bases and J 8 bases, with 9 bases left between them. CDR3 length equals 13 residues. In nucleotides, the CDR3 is TGTGCCAGCAGCGACCGGGAGGATTCACCCCTCCACTTT. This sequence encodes CASSDREDSPLHF.

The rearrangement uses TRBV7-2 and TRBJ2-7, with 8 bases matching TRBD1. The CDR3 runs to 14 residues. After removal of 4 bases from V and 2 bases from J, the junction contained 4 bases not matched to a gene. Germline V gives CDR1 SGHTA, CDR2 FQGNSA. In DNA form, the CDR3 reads TGTGCCAGCAGCTACGGACAGGGTACCTACGAGCAGTACTTC. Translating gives CASSYGQGTYEQYF.

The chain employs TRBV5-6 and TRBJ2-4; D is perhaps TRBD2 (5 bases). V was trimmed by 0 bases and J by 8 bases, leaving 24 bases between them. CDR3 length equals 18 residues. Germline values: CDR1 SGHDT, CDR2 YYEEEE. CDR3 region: CASSLGFVQKRDEDIQYF. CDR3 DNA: TGTGCCAGCAGCTTGGGGTTCGTACAGAAGAGGGATGAGGACATTCAGTACTTC.

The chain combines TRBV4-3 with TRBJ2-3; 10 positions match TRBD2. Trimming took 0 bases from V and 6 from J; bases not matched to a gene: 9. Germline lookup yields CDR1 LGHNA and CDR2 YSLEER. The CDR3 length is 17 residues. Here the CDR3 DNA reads TGCGCCAGCAGCCAAGACGAGCTAGCGGGGGCCAGGGATACGCAGTATTTT. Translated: CASSQDELAGARDTQYF.

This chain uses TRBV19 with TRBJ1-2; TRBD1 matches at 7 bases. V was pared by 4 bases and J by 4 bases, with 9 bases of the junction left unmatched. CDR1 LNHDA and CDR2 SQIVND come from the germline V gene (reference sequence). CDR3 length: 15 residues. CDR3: CASSTLTGKIYGYTF. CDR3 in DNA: TGTGCCAGTAGTACGCTGACAGGGAAGATCTATGGCTACACCTTC. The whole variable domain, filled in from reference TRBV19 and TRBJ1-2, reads DGGITQSPKYLFRKEGQNVTLSCEQNLNHDAMYWYRQDPGQGLRLIYYSQIVNDFQKGDIAEGYSVSREKKESFPLTVTSAQKNPTAFYLCASSTLTGKIYGYTFGSGTRLTVV.

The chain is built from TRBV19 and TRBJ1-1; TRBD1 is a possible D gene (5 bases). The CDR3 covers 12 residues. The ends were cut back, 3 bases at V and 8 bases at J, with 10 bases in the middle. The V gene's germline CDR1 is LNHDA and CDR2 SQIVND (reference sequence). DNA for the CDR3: TGTGCCAGTAGTATGGGGCAGTTAGAAGCTTTCTTT. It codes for CASSMGQLEAFF.

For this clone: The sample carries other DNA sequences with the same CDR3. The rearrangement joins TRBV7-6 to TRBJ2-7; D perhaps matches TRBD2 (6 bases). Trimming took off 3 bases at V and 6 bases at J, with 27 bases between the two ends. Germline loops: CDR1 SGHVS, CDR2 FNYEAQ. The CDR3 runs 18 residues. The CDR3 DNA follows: TGTGCCAGCAGCTTTAGCGTTTCGGCGGGGCCAATTGCCCCCGAGCAGTACTTC. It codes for CASSFSVSAGPIAPEQYF.

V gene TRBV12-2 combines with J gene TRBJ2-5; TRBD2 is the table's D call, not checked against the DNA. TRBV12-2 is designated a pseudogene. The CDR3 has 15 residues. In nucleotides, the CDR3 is TGTGCAAGTCGCTTTCCGGGGTGGAGGGGAGAGACCCAGTACTTC. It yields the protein CASRFPGWRGETQYF.

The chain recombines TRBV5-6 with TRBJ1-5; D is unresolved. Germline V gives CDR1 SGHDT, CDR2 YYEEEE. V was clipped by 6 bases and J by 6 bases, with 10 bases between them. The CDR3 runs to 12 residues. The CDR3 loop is CASTTSGQPQHF. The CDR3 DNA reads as TGTGCCAGCACGACGTCGGGTCAGCCCCAGCATTTT.

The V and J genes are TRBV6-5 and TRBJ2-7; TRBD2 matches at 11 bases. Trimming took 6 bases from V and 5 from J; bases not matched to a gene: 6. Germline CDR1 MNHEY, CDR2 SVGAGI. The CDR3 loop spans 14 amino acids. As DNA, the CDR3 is TGTGCCAGCAGGTATACTAGCGGGGGCGACGAGCAGTACTTC. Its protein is CASRYTSGGDEQYF.

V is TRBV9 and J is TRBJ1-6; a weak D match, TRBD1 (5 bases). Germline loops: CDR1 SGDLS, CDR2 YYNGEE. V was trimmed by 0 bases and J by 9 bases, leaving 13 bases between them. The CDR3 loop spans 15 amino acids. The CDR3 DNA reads TGTGCCAGCAGCGTAGCTGGTCAGGGAGGTTCACCCCTCCACTTT. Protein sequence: CASSVAGQGGSPLHF.

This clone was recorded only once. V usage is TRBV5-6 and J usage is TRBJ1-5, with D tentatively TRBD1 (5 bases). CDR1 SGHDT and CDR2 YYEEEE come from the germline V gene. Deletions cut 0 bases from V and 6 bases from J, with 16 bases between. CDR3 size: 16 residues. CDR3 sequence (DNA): TGTGCCAGCAGCTTGGGAGCTCCGGGAGACAGTCAGCCCCAGCATTTT. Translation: CASSLGAPGDSQPQHF.

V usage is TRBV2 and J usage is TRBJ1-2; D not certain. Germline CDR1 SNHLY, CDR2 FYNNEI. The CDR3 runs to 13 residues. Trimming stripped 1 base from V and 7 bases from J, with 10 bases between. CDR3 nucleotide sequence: TGTGCCAGCAGTGAAGGTGGGGAGTGTGGCTACACCTTC. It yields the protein CASSEGGECGYTF.

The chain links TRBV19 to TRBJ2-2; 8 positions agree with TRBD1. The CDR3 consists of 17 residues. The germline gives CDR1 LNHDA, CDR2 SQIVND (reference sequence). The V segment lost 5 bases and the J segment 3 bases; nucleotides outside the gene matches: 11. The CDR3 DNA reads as TGTGCCAGTAGTGGTTCTACAGGGGGATCTCACACCGGGGAGCTGTTTTTT. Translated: CASSGSTGGSHTGELFF.

The CDR3 DNA follows: TGCAGTGCTCCGGGGGAGCAGTTCTTC. It codes for CSAPGEQFF. The chain carries TRBV20-1 and TRBJ2-1; possible D gene TRBD2, 5 bases. V shed 5 bases and J shed 10 bases, with 6 bases lying between them. The CDR3 extends over 9 amino acids. CDR1 and CDR2 (germline): DFQATT, SNEGSKA (reference sequence).

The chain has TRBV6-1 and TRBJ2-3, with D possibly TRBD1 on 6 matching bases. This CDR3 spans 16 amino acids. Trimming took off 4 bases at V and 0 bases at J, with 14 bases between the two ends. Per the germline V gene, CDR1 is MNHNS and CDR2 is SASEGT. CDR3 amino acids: CASSVGTSRSTDTQYF. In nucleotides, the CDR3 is TGTGCCAGCAGTGTTGGGACATCTCGGAGCACAGATACGCAGTATTTT.

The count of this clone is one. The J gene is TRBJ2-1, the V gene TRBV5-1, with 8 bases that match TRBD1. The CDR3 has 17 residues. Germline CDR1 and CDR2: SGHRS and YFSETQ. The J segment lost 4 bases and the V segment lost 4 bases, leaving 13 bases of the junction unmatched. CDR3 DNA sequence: TGCGCCAGCAGCCGTCCCGGGACAGGTTCGGCGTACAATGAGCAGTTCTTC. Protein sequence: CASSRPGTGSAYNEQFF.

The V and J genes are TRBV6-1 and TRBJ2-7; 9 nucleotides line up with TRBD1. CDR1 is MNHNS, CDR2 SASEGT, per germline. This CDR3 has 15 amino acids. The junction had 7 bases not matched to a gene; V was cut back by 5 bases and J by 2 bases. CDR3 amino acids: CASSFRDRVPYEQYF. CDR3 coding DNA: TGTGCCAGCAGTTTCCGGGACAGGGTGCCCTACGAGCAGTACTTC.

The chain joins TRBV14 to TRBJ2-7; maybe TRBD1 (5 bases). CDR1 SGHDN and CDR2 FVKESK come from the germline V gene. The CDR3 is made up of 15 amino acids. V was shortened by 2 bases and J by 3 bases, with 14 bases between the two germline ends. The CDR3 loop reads CASSQNPTGVYEQYF. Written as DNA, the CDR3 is TGTGCCAGCAGCCAAAATCCCACAGGAGTCTACGAGCAGTACTTC.

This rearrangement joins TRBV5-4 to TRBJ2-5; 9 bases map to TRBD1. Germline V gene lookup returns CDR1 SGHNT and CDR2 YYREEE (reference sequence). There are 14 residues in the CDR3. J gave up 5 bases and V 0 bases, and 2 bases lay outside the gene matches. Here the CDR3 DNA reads TGTGCCAGCAGCTTGGTGGGGACAGGGGAGACCCAGTACTTC. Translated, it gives CASSLVGTGETQYF. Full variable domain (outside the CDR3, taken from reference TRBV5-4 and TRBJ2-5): ETGVTQSPTHLIKTRGQQVTLRCSSQSGHNTVSWYQQALGQGPQFIFQYYREEENGRGNFPPRFSGLQFPNYSSELNVNALELDDSALYLCASSLVGTGETQYFGPGTRLLVL.